A single sample is the source of the 20 T cell receptor beta chains below, sequenced in a study of T-cell reconstitution after alpha-beta-depleted transplantation in children. Using unique molecular identifiers, the investigators prepared the TCRbeta library. Each CDR3 protein gets one entry after TCRdb re-called the PCR reads with MiXCR. The profile shows more than 400,000 distinct CDR3 sequences, about an eighth of them singletons. Material: PBMCs, mostly from graft donor cells, obtained 180 days after TCRalphabeta/CD19-depleted stem cell transplant. All receptors come from a female patient between 2 and 15 years old who had a stem cell transplant for aplastic anemia, so the T cells may come from the graft donor.

Note on this clonotype: A single base separates this from a much larger clone, so it may be a read error. The chain joins TRBV12-3 or TRBV12-4 to TRBJ2-1, with a tentative D call TRBD2 (5 bases). This CDR3 region has 14 residues. The CDR3 DNA is TGTGCCAGCAGTTTAAGTCCAGCGGTTAATGACCAGTTCTTC. Amino acids: CASSLSPAVNDQFF.

This chain uses TRBV14 with TRBJ2-1; 8 nucleotides match TRBD2. The CDR3 is made up of 14 amino acids. From germline, CDR1 is SGHDN and CDR2 FVKESK. V trimming: 0 bases; J trimming: 8 bases; junction bases outside the gene matches: 3. CDR3 sequence (DNA): TGTGCCAGCAGCCAAGATAGGGGACTAGATGAGCAGTTCTTC. This gives the protein CASSQDRGLDEQFF.

The chain links TRBV7-2 to TRBJ1-2; 10 bases agree with TRBD1. The CDR3 contains 15 residues. The ends lost 5 bases at V and 8 bases at J; junction bases unmatched: 11. The germline V gene encodes CDR1 SGHTA and CDR2 FQGNSA. CDR3 bases: TGTGCCAGCAGCGAATCCGGGACAGGGGTTGGAGGCTACACCTTC. Its protein product is CASSESGTGVGGYTF.

This clonotype was recorded a few times. The chain has TRBV20-1 and TRBJ2-5, with a weak D call TRBD2 (5 bases). The CDR3 is made up of 13 amino acids. Per germline, CDR1 DFQATT and CDR2 SNEGSKA (reference sequence). V was cut by 7 bases and J by 4 bases, with 16 bases left in between. CDR3 nucleotide sequence: TGCAGTGTTACGGGAAGAGGGAGAGAGACCCAGTACTTC. Its protein product is CSVTGRGRETQYF.

V usage is TRBV10-3 and J usage is TRBJ2-3, with 8 bases fitting TRBD1. V lost 6 bases, J lost 6 bases, and 5 bases stayed unmatched. This CDR3 has 13 residues. Germline CDR1 is ENHRY and CDR2 is SYGVKD. CDR3 DNA sequence: TGTGCCATCAGGGACAGGGTCCCGGATACGCAGTATTTT. This encodes CAIRDRVPDTQYF.

In this sample, this clonotype turned up a few times. J is TRBJ2-2 and V is TRBV5-1, with TRBD2 matching 14 bases. This CDR3 is built from 16 residues. V shed 2 bases, J shed 7 bases, and the junction held 4 bases outside the gene matches. Germline V gene data show CDR1 as SGHRS and CDR2 as YFSETQ. CDR3 in DNA: TGCGCCAGCAGCTTTGGAGGACTAGCGGGAGGCGGGGAGCTGTTTTTT. Encoded protein: CASSFGGLAGGGELFF.

This clonotype was seen more than once but under ten times. The genes are TRBV7-3 and TRBJ2-7; no reliable D call. V gave up 5 bases and J gave up 7 bases, with 15 bases separating them. Germline V lookup: CDR1 SGHTA, CDR2 FQGTGA. The CDR3 runs 13 residues. CDR3 DNA sequence: TGTGCCAGCAGCACCCGTGGGTTGGAGGAGCAGTACTTC. Translation: CASSTRGLEEQYF.

The table lists this clonotype with a few counts. Here the CDR3 DNA reads TGTGCCAGCAGAGACTCGGCTGGGGCCAACGTCCTGACTTTC. Protein sequence: CASRDSAGANVLTF. This chain links TRBV6-2 or TRBV6-3 with TRBJ2-6; no clear D. CDR1 MNHEY and CDR2 SVGEGT come from the germline V gene. This CDR3 has 14 amino acids. V was clipped by 6 bases and J by 2 bases, with 8 bases between them.

This chain uses TRBV20-1 with TRBJ1-5; D not resolved. Per germline, CDR1 DFQATT and CDR2 SNEGSKA (reference sequence). V lost 2 bases and J lost 6, with 8 bases in between. The CDR3 has 12 amino acids. CDR3: CSARNGGQPQHF. The CDR3 nucleotides read TGCAGTGCTAGAAATGGCGGTCAGCCCCAGCATTTT.

In this sample, this clonotype turned up a few times. This rearrangement joins TRBV20-1 to TRBJ2-1, with TRBD2 matching 8 bases. CDR1 and CDR2 (germline): DFQATT, SNEGSKA (reference sequence). The length of the CDR3 is 15 residues. Trimming took 1 base from V and 0 from J; bases not matched to a gene: 2. CDR3 loop: CSARAGGPSYNEQFF. CDR3 in DNA: TGCAGTGCTAGAGCGGGAGGGCCCTCCTACAATGAGCAGTTCTTC.

In DNA form, the CDR3 reads TGTGCCAGCAGCCTGACAGGGGCTGGGATCTACGAGCAGTACTTC. Protein: CASSLTGAGIYEQYF. The V and J genes are TRBV27 and TRBJ2-7, with 8 bases identical to TRBD1. CDR1 is MNHEY and CDR2 is SMNVEV in the germline V gene (reference sequence). This CDR3 has 15 amino acids. Unmatched junction bases numbered 10, after V lost 6 bases and J lost 3 bases.

The rearrangement links TRBV29-1 to TRBJ2-3; weak D call: TRBD1 (6 bases). The length of the CDR3 is 16 residues. V was pared by 1 base and J by 0 bases, with 14 bases between. Per germline, CDR1 SQVTM and CDR2 ANQGSEA. The CDR3 nucleotides read TGCAGCGTTGAAGGGGGGCCACACCCTAGCACAGATACGCAGTATTTT. As protein: CSVEGGPHPSTDTQYF.

This clonotype was seen ten or more times. In nucleotides, the CDR3 is TGTGCCAGCAGTTTAGTAAACAGGGGAACTAATGAAAAACTGTTTTTT. Translating gives CASSLVNRGTNEKLFF. This chain joins TRBV28 and TRBJ1-4, with TRBD1 matching 7 bases. The CDR3 sequence is 16 residues long. Trimming cost V 2 bases and J 1 base; bases outside gene matches: 4. CDR1 is MDHEN and CDR2 is SYDVKM in the germline V gene.

The chain recombines TRBV25-1 with TRBJ2-2; D could derive from TRBD1 or TRBD2 (6 bases each). The ends were cut back, 7 bases at V and 5 bases at J, with 11 bases in the middle. Germline values: CDR1 MGHDK, CDR2 SYGVNS. The CDR3 is 13 amino acids. In DNA, the CDR3 is TGTGCCAGCACTTCGGGGGCAACCGGGGAGCTGTTTTTT. This translates into CASTSGATGELFF.

V usage is TRBV14 and J usage is TRBJ2-5; weak D call: TRBD1 (6 bases). CDR1 is SGHDN and CDR2 is FVKESK in the germline V gene. CDR3 length: 19 amino acids. V was shortened by 4 bases and J by 0 bases, with 24 bases between the two germline ends. The CDR3 nucleotides are TGTGCCAGCAGCCGCCATCGCACCCTCCCAGACAGGAACCAAGAGACCCAGTACTTC. Translated: CASSRHRTLPDRNQETQYF.

This chain joins TRBV12-3 or TRBV12-4 and TRBJ2-7, with a weak D call TRBD1 (5 bases). This CDR3 region has 14 residues. V lost 3 bases, J lost 2 bases, and 11 bases lay in between. CDR3 sequence (DNA): TGTGCCAGCAGTTTCGACAGCCAGACCTACGAGCAGTACTTC. Translated, it gives CASSFDSQTYEQYF.

This clonotype was observed many times. This chain connects TRBV12-3 or TRBV12-4 to TRBJ1-1; weak D call: TRBD1 (6 bases). The V end was cut by 8 bases, the J end by 5 bases, with 15 bases between. CDR3 size: 13 residues. The CDR3 DNA follows: TGTGCCAGCGAGGGGGGGGCGCGGACTGAAGCTTTCTTT. This sequence encodes CASEGGARTEAFF.

This clonotype was seen a few times. The V call is TRBV4-3, the J call TRBJ2-5; 7 positions agree with TRBD2. After removal of 4 bases from V and 1 base from J, the junction contained 3 bases not matched to a gene. There are 14 residues in the CDR3. CDR1 and CDR2 from the germline V gene are LGHNA and YSLEER. CDR3 amino acids: CASSRLAAQETQYF. Written as DNA, the CDR3 is TGCGCCAGCAGCCGGCTAGCGGCCCAAGAGACCCAGTACTTC.

The chain combines TRBV20-1 with TRBJ2-2; D is possibly TRBD2 (7 bases). Germline V gene sequence: CDR1 DFQATT, CDR2 SNEGSKA (reference sequence). The CDR3 totals 13 residues. Here the CDR3 DNA reads TGCAGAGGGGGGGGGCTGAACACCGGGGAGCTGTTTTTT. Translating it yields CRGGGLNTGELFF.

The sample holds many counts of this clonotype. This sequence joins TRBV5-1 and TRBJ1-5, with D maybe TRBD1 (5 bases). V lost 0 bases and J 6 bases, leaving 10 bases between the germline ends. This CDR3 comprises 14 residues. Germline lookup yields CDR1 SGHRS and CDR2 YFSETQ. This chain's CDR3 is CASSLGQGGQPQHF. The DNA for the CDR3 is TGCGCCAGCAGCTTGGGGCAGGGTGGTCAGCCCCAGCATTTT.